This TCR beta chain was identified in a study of cytomegalovirus exposure and HLA in healthy donors. Looked up from germline, CDR1 is MNHNS and CDR2 is SASEGT. The CDR3 totals 18 residues. Deletions cut 3 bases from V and 0 bases from J, with 18 bases between. This clone was picked up one time. PCR was performed using 60 Vbeta and 13 Jbeta primers. Measured with immunoSEQ multiplex PCR; TCRdb has only the in-frame clones, and not every one. The table has over 250,000 clones, roughly 85% seen once. Sequencing was carried out using PBMCs. The TCR comes from a middle-aged man in good health and CMV-seropositive. V is TRBV6-1 and J is TRBJ1-5; possibly TRBD1 for D (6 bases). CDR3 coding DNA: TGTGCCAGCAGTGAGGATAGGAAGGGACACAATAGCAATCAGCCCCAGCATTTT. Protein: CASSEDRKGHNSNQPQHF.